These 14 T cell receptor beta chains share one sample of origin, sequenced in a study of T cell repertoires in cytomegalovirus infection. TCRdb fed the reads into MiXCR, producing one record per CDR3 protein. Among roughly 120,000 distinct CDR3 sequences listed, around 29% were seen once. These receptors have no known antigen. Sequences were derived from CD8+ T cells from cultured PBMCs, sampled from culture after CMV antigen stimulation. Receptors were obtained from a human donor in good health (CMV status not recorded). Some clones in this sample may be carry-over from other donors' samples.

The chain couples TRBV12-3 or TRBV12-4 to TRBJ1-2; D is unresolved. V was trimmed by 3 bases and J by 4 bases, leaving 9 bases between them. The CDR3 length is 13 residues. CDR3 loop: CASSLQAGYGYTF. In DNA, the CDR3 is TGTGCCAGCAGTTTGCAGGCGGGCTATGGCTACACCTTC.

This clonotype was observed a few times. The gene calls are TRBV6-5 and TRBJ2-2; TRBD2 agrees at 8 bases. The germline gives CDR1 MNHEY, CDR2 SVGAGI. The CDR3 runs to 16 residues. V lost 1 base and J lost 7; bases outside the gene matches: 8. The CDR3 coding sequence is TGTGCCAGCAGTTACTGGCGGGGGGCGCGCGGCGGGGAGCTGTTTTTT. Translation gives CASSYWRGARGGELFF.

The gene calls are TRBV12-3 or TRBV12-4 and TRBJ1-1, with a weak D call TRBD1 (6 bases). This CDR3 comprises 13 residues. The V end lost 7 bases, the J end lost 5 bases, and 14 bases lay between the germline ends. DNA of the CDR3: TGTGCCAGCATCCAGCCAGGGGTGACTGAAGCTTTCTTT. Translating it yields CASIQPGVTEAFF.

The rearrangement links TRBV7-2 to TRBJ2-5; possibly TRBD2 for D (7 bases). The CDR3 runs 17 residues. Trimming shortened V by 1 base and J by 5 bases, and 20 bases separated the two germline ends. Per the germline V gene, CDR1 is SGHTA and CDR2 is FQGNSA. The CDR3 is CASSLGWGGGDRETQYF. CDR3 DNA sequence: TGTGCCAGCAGCTTAGGTTGGGGGGGGGGCGATCGGGAGACCCAGTACTTC.

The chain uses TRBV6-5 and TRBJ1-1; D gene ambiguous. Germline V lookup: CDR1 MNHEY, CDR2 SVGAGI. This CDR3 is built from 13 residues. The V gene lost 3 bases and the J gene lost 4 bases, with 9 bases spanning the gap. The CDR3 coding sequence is TGTGCCAGCAGTTATTTAATTAGCACTGAAGCTTTCTTT. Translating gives CASSYLISTEAFF.

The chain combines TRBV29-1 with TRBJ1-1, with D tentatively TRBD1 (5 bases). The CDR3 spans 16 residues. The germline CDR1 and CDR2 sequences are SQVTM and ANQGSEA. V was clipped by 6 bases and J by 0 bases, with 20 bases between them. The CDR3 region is CSVHRLGVGMNTEAFF. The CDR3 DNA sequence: TGCAGCGTCCACAGGTTGGGGGTTGGGATGAACACTGAAGCTTTCTTT. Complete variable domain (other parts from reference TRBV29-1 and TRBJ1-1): SAVISQKPSRDICQRGTSLTIQCQVDSQVTMMFWYRQQPGQSLTLIATANQGSEATYESGFVIDKFPISRPNLTFSTLTVSNMSPEDSSIYLCSVHRLGVGMNTEAFFGQGTRLTVV.

Here the CDR3 reads CAISEYARTIYGYTF. Here the CDR3 DNA reads TGTGCCATCAGTGAGTACGCGCGAACAATCTATGGCTACACCTTC. The J gene is TRBJ1-2, the V gene TRBV10-3; the D is unclear. Germline V gives CDR1 ENHRY, CDR2 SYGVKD. This CDR3 contains 15 residues. V was pared by 1 base and J by 4 bases, with 13 bases between.

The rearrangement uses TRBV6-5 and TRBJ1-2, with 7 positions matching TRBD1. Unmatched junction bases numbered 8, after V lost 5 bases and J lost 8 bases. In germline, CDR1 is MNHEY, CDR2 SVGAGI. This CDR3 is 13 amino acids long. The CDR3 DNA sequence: TGTGCCAGCAGTAGACAGGGAGAGGAGGGCTACACCTTC. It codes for CASSRQGEEGYTF.

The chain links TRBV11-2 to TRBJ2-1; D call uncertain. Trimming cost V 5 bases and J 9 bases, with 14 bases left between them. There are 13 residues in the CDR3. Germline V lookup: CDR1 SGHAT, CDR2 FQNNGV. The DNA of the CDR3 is TGTGCCAGCAGCCTTCTATCTAGAAGTGAGCAGTTCTTC. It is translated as CASSLLSRSEQFF.

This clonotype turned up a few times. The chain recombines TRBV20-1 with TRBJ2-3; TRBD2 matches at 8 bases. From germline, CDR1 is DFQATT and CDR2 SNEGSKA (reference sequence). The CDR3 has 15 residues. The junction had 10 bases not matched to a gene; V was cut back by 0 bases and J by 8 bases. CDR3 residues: CSARDYSGGPGTQYF. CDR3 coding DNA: TGCAGTGCTAGAGATTACAGCGGGGGCCCCGGTACGCAGTATTTT.

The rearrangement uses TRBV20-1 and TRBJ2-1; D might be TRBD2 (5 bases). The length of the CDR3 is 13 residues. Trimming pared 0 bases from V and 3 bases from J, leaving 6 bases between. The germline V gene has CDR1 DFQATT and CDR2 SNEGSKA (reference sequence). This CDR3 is CSARETSYNEQFF. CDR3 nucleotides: TGCAGTGCTAGAGAAACTAGCTACAATGAGCAGTTCTTC.

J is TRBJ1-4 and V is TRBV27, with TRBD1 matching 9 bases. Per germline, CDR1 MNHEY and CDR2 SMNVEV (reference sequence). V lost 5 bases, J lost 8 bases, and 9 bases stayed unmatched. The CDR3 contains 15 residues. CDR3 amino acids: CASSPPGQGREKLFF. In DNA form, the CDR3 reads TGTGCCAGCAGTCCTCCGGGACAGGGAAGAGAAAAACTGTTTTTT. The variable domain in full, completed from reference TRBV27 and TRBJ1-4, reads EAQVTQNPRYLITVTGKKLTVTCSQNMNHEYMSWYRQDPGLGLRQIYYSMNVEVTDKGDVPEGYKVSRKEKRNFPLILESPSPNQTSLYFCASSPPGQGREKLFFGSGTQLSVL.

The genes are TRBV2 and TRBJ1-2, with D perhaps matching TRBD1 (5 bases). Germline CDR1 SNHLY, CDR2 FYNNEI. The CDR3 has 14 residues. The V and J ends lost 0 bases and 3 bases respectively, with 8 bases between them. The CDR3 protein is CASSEALGDYGYTF. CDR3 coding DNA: TGTGCCAGCAGTGAAGCTCTGGGGGACTATGGCTACACCTTC.

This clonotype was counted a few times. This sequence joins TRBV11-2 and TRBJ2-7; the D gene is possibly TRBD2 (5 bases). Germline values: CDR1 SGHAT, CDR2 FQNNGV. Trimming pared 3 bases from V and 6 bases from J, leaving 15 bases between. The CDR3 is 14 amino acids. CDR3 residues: CASSLAPGMREQYF. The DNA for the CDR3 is TGTGCCAGCAGCTTGGCCCCCGGGATGCGCGAGCAGTACTTC. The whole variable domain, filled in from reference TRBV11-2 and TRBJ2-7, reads EAGVAQSPRYKIIEKRQSVAFWCNPISGHATLYWYQQILGQGPKLLIQFQNNGVVDDSQLPKDRFSAERLKGVDSTLKIQPAKLEDSAVYLCASSLAPGMREQYFGPGTRLTVT.